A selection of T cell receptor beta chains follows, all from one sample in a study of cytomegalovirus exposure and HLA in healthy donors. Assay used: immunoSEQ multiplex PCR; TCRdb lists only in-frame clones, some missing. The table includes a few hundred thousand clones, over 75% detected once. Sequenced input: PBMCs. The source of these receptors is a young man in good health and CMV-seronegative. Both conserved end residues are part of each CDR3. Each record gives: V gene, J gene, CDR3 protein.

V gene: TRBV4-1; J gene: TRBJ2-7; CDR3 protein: CASSRRQAMKDYEQYF
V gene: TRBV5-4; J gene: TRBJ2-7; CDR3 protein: CASSVQKRLTYEQYF
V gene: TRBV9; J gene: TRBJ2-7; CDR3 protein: CASSVGQGTYEQYF
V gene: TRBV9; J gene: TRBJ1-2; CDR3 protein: CASSVNTGGSLGYTF
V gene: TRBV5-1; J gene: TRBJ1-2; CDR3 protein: CASRRTGNYGYTF
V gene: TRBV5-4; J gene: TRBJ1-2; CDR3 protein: CASSSPEGYGYTF
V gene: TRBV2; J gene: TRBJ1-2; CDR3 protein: CASKMVTGLAYGYTF
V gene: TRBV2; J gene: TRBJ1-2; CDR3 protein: CASSYRTGDGEGYTF
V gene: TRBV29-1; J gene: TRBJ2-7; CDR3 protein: CSVEYPGEYEQYF
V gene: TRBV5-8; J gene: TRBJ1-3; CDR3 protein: CASSVRGQGNTIYF
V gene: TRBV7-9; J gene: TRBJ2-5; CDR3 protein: CASSRRTREETQYF
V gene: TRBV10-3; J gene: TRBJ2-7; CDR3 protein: CAIRGTGYEQYF
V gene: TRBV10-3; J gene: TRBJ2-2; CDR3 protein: CAISEPGTGINTGELFF
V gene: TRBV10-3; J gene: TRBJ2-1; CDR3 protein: CAISESFRQGQFF
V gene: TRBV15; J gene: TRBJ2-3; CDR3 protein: CATSSAQGTTQYF
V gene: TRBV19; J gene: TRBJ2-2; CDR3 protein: CASSKQGSTGELFF
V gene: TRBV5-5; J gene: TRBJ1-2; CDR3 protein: CASSLESVYGYTF
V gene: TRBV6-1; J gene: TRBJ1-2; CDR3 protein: CASSEIKANYGYTF